This T cell receptor beta chain was observed in a study of T-cell reconstitution after alpha-beta-depleted transplantation in children. Molecular barcoding with unique molecular identifiers was used for the TCRbeta library. TCRdb independently ran MiXCR on the PCR reads; one entry per CDR3 protein. The sample records approximately 520,000 distinct CDR3 sequences, about an eighth being singletons. The CDR3 sequence is 15 residues long. Germline assignment: CDR1 MNHEY and CDR2 SMNVEV (reference sequence). V shed 5 bases and J 3 bases; nucleotides not matched to a gene: 10. This clonotype was seen a handful of times.

The source of this sequence is a female patient aged 2 to 10 who had a stem cell transplant for aplastic anemia, so the T cells may come from the graft donor. This chain links TRBV27 with TRBJ2-7, with 7 bases lining up with TRBD1. The starting material was PBMCs, mostly from graft donor cells, obtained 180 days after TCRalphabeta/CD19-depleted stem cell transplant. In DNA form, the CDR3 reads TGTGCCAGCAGTCCCCCCGGGACAGCCCTCTACGAGCAGTACGTC. It specifies CASSPPGTALYEQYV.